The clone carrying this TCR beta chain was detected only once. The sample originates from a study of blood T cell repertoires in COVID-19. The age range of participants was about 18 to 89 years, with residence in about two dozen US areas. Here immunoSEQ multiplex PCR was the method, and the copy in TCRdb shows in-frame clones only, minus some. The sample includes 350,000 to 400,000 clones, more than 70% of them seen just once. The germline V gene has CDR1 SGHRS and CDR2 YFSETQ. The CDR3 totals 14 residues. V was cut by 0 bases and J by 0 bases, with 6 bases left in between. Sequencing was carried out using PBMCs or T cells enriched from blood (not recorded which). The sequence was collected from a young woman who had recovered from COVID-19. V gene TRBV5-1 combines with J gene TRBJ1-2; D uncertain. The CDR3 spells CASSLGGSNYGYTF. CDR3 DNA sequence: TGCGCCAGCAGCTTGGGAGGATCTAACTATGGCTACACCTTC. Based on the CDR3 plus reference TRBV5-1 and TRBJ1-2, the full variable domain is KAGVTQTPRYLIKTRGQQVTLSCSPISGHRSVSWYQQTPGQGLQFLFEYFSETQRNKGNFPGRFSGRQFSNSRSEMNVSTLELGDSALYLCASSLGGSNYGYTFGSGTRLTVV.